This T cell receptor beta chain was identified in a study of blood T cell repertoires in COVID-19. Study at large: Samples taken during acute and convalescent COVID-19 were collected in the United States, Italy and Spain. Nucleic acid was either cDNA or gDNA, and it came from T cells, B-cell-depleted T cells, or PBMCs.

Generated by immunoSEQ multiplex PCR, the TCRdb table keeps only in-frame clones and is missing some. Altogether some 120,000 clones are present, about 80% being singletons, with the ten largest covering about 8%. This CDR3 region has 12 residues. Trimming stripped 8 bases from V and 3 bases from J, with 11 bases between. Germline V gene lookup returns CDR1 SNHLY and CDR2 FYNNEI. This clonotype originated in a man in his sixties or seventies with active or convalescent COVID-19. The sample comprised peripheral blood. V and J are TRBV2 and TRBJ2-7, with D possibly TRBD2 on 5 matching bases. The CDR3, as DNA: TGTGCCAGCGCGGAGGAGTACTACGAGCAGTACTTC. This gives the protein CASAEEYYEQYF.